The clone carrying this T cell receptor (beta chain) appeared a few times. Antigen unknown. RNA served as the template for amplifying TCR beta CDR3 regions. The first-round RT-PCR employed HTBI primers together with the Qiagen OneStep RT-PCR kit. A multiplex PCR was then performed as the second round. MiXCR, run by TCRdb on the multiplex PCR reads, gives a single entry per CDR3 protein. The sample holds approximately 700,000 distinct CDR3 sequences, 40% seen once. The V end was cut by 0 bases, the J end by 6 bases, with 13 bases between. In germline, CDR1 is SGDLS, CDR2 YYNGEE. The CDR3 sequence is 14 residues long. The sample comes from a study of Graves' ophthalmopathy and Graves' hyperthyroidism. Study-level information: The study drew peripheral blood at initial diagnosis, before any treatment. Study-wide results and limits: Sensitivity of 55% to 71% and specificity of less than 85% were achieved by the model that predicted ophthalmopathy progression.

Patients were excluded if they had other autoimmune diseases or uncontrolled infections, and likewise if pregnancy or lactation applied. The authors used Ficoll-Paque density gradient centrifugation to separate PBMCs. The input was 10 ml of fresh peripheral blood. The rearrangement links TRBV9 to TRBJ2-7; D uncertain. The clonotype originates from an adult man with Graves' ophthalmopathy. The sequenced sample was peripheral blood. CDR3 protein: CASSVGNPWGEQYF. CDR3 DNA: TGTGCCAGCAGCGTAGGAAACCCCTGGGGCGAGCAGTACTTC.